These 15 T cell receptor beta chains came from one sample sequenced in a study of T cells after yellow fever vaccination. TCRdb used MiXCR to reprocess the 5' RACE reads, holding one entry per CDR3 protein. Of some 600,000 distinct CDR3 sequences listed, 9% to 15% are singletons. This specimen was PBMCs, taken on the day of the yellow fever booster vaccination. The origin of the receptors is a man between 25 and 39 years old who received the YFV17D yellow fever vaccine.

The rearrangement links TRBV5-5 to TRBJ2-1, with D perhaps TRBD2 (5 bases). CDR3 length: 16 amino acids. Germline CDR1 reads SGHKS; CDR2 reads YYEKEE (reference sequence). The V and J ends lost 1 base and 0 bases respectively, with 11 bases between them. The CDR3 region is CASSLIWESSYNEQFF. In DNA, the CDR3 is TGTGCCAGCAGCTTGATATGGGAGAGCTCCTACAATGAGCAGTTCTTC.

The CDR3 here is CASSLAGTRTNVLTF. CDR3 nucleotides: TGCGCCAGCAGCTTGGCCGGGACTAGGACCAACGTCCTGACTTTC. V gene TRBV5-1 combines with J gene TRBJ2-6; 8 bases fit TRBD2. Germline CDR1 is SGHRS and CDR2 is YFSETQ. The CDR3 is made up of 15 amino acids. Trimming took 0 bases from V and 8 from J; bases not matched to a gene: 4.

V usage is TRBV7-2 and J usage is TRBJ2-3, with a tentative D call TRBD1 (6 bases). CDR3 size: 16 residues. Germline V gives CDR1 SGHTA, CDR2 FQGNSA. V lost 4 bases and J 0 bases, leaving 14 bases between the germline ends. The CDR3 reads CASSSRRGGSTDTQYF. In DNA, the CDR3 is TGTGCCAGCAGCTCACGGCGAGGGGGAAGCACAGATACGCAGTATTTT.

V is TRBV11-2 and J is TRBJ2-1; TRBD2 is a possible D gene (6 bases). The CDR3 covers 18 residues. Germline V gene lookup returns CDR1 SGHAT and CDR2 FQNNGV. V shed 5 bases and J shed 0 bases, with 20 bases lying between them. The CDR3 region has the DNA TGTGCCAGCAGCGATATCACTAGCATGCCGAGCTCCTACAATGAGCAGTTCTTC. Encoded protein: CASSDITSMPSSYNEQFF. Based on the CDR3 plus reference TRBV11-2 and TRBJ2-1, the full variable domain is EAGVAQSPRYKIIEKRQSVAFWCNPISGHATLYWYQQILGQGPKLLIQFQNNGVVDDSQLPKDRFSAERLKGVDSTLKIQPAKLEDSAVYLCASSDITSMPSSYNEQFFGPGTRLTVL.

This chain joins TRBV24-1 and TRBJ2-2, with unresolved D. The CDR3 runs to 16 residues. Germline V CDR1 and CDR2: KGHDR, SFDVKD. Between the trimmed V and J ends, which lost 9 bases and 0 bases, there was a span of 16 bases. The CDR3 spells CATQKGASSNTGELFF. The CDR3 nucleotides read TGTGCCACCCAGAAAGGTGCTTCTTCGAACACCGGGGAGCTGTTTTTT.

This clonotype has more than one count but fewer than ten. The V gene is TRBV29-1, the J gene TRBJ2-3; the D is unclear. CDR3 size: 13 residues. The germline V gene has CDR1 SQVTM and CDR2 ANQGSEA. V gave up 1 base and J gave up 6 bases, with 11 bases separating them. DNA for the CDR3: TGCAGCGTTGAAGTCGTCACTGGGGATACGCAGTATTTT. It specifies CSVEVVTGDTQYF.

This clonotype occurred many times. This chain links TRBV7-6 with TRBJ2-3, with D perhaps matching TRBD1 (5 bases). Trimming removed 4 bases at V and 3 bases at J, with 14 bases between. The CDR3 sequence is 15 residues long. From germline, CDR1 is SGHVS and CDR2 FNYEAQ. CDR3 bases: TGTGCCAGCAGCTCCCAGGGTCTGGGGACAGATACGCAGTATTTT. It translates to CASSSQGLGTDTQYF. Full variable domain (outside the CDR3, taken from reference TRBV7-6 and TRBJ2-3): GAGVSQSPRYKVTKRGQDVALRCDPISGHVSLYWYRQALGQGPEFLTYFNYEAQQDKSGLPNDRFSAERPEGSISTLTIQRTEQRDSAMYRCASSSQGLGTDTQYFGPGTRLTVL.

This clonotype was seen more than once but under ten times. The chain uses TRBV7-2 and TRBJ2-1; no reliable D call. The CDR3 is 15 residues long. Germline loops: CDR1 SGHTA, CDR2 FQGNSA. Trimming removed 5 bases at V and 3 bases at J, with 14 bases between. For the CDR3, the DNA is TGTGCCAGCAGCAGAGCCCTAGACCACTACAATGAGCAGTTCTTC. Its translation is CASSRALDHYNEQFF.

This clonotype was found a few times. V usage is TRBV2 and J usage is TRBJ2-1; 10 bases match TRBD2. Germline trimming cut 2 bases from V and 13 bases from J; bases unmatched to any gene: 8. Germline lookup yields CDR1 SNHLY and CDR2 FYNNEI. CDR3 length equals 14 residues. The CDR3 DNA follows: TGTGCCAGCAGTGAAAGGACTAGCGGAGGGGACCAGTTCTTC. Protein product: CASSERTSGGDQFF.

The chain links TRBV6-2 or TRBV6-3 to TRBJ2-1; TRBD2 aligns across 10 bases. Germline loops: CDR1 MNHEY, CDR2 SVGEGT. The V gene end was trimmed by 6 bases and the J gene end by 7 bases; junction bases not matched to a gene: 9. This CDR3 spans 15 amino acids. CDR3 coding DNA: TGTGCCAGCAGACTCACTAGCGGGACGGGAAATGAGCAGTTCTTC. It is translated as CASRLTSGTGNEQFF.

The genes are TRBV20-1 and TRBJ2-3; 8 nucleotides align to TRBD2. V dropped 6 bases and J dropped 2; count of bases not matched to a gene: 10. This CDR3 region has 15 residues. CDR1 is DFQATT and CDR2 is SNEGSKA in the germline V gene (reference sequence). This chain's CDR3 is CSAGGDLSPTDTQYF. CDR3 sequence (DNA): TGCAGTGCCGGGGGGGACCTTAGTCCCACAGATACGCAGTATTTT.

This clonotype came up a few times. One junction end disagrees with the germline gene, perhaps due to a read error. This chain links TRBV7-7 with TRBJ2-5, with D perhaps TRBD2 (5 bases). Germline CDR1 SSHAT, CDR2 FNYEAQ (reference sequence). The CDR3 extends over 13 amino acids. The CDR3 sequence is CASSEWRQETQYF. The DNA of the CDR3 is TGTGCTAGCAGCGAGTGGAGGCAAGAGACCCAGTACTTC. Full variable domain (rest looked up from reference TRBV7-7 and TRBJ2-5): GAGVSQSPRYKVTKRGQDVTLRCDPISSHATLYWYQQALGQGPEFLTYFNYEAQPDKSGLPSDRFSAERPEGSISTLTIQRTEQRDSAMYRCASSEWRQETQYFGPGTRLLVL.

This clonotype was observed a single time. The chain combines TRBV4-1 with TRBJ1-2; a possible D gene is TRBD1 (6 bases). Trimming took 4 bases from V and 3 from J, leaving 15 bases between them. Germline V gene lookup returns CDR1 MGHRA and CDR2 YSYEKL. The length of the CDR3 is 15 residues. The CDR3 here is CASSPGGWTDYGYTF. CDR3 coding DNA: TGCGCCAGCAGCCCGGGGGGGTGGACAGACTATGGCTACACCTTC.

This chain joins TRBV9 and TRBJ2-1; 10 positions agree with TRBD2. CDR3 length equals 12 residues. CDR1 is SGDLS, CDR2 YYNGEE, per germline. V lost 7 bases and J lost 13; bases outside the gene matches: 8. The CDR3 nucleotides read TGTGCCAGCTCTCTCGGGACTAGCGATCAGTTCTTC. Translating gives CASSLGTSDQFF.

This clonotype occurred a few times. This chain joins TRBV9 and TRBJ2-2, with 10 bases aligning to TRBD2. The V segment lost 5 bases and the J segment 7 bases; nucleotides outside the gene matches: 8. Germline-derived CDR1 and CDR2 are SGDLS and YYNGEE. This CDR3 comprises 15 residues. CDR3: CASRDSGRSNGELFF. The CDR3 region has the DNA TGTGCCAGCAGAGATAGCGGGAGGTCGAACGGGGAGCTGTTTTTT.